The 9 T cell receptor beta chains below come from one sample, sequenced in a study of T cells after yellow fever vaccination. TCRdb recomputed calls from the 5' RACE reads with MiXCR, one row per CDR3 protein. The data show 100,000 to 150,000 distinct CDR3 sequences, around 15% seen once. Here the sequenced sample was CD8+ T cells sorted from PBMCs, taken 5 days after the yellow fever booster vaccination. These receptors all stem from a man between 18 and 35 years old who received the YFV17D yellow fever vaccine.

The chain employs TRBV19 and TRBJ1-1; a weak D match, TRBD1 (5 bases). Deletions cut 8 bases from V and 10 bases from J, with 14 bases between. The germline V gene has CDR1 LNHDA and CDR2 SQIVND (reference sequence). This CDR3 has 11 amino acids. Written as DNA, the CDR3 is TGTGCCAGTGGACATCAGGTTGGAGCTTTCTTT. Its protein is CASGHQVGAFF. Full variable domain (remainder filled in from reference TRBV19 and TRBJ1-1): DGGITQSPKYLFRKEGQNVTLSCEQNLNHDAMYWYRQDPGQGLRLIYYSQIVNDFQKGDIAEGYSVSREKKESFPLTVTSAQKNPTAFYLCASGHQVGAFFGQGTRLTVV.

This rearrangement joins TRBV11-2 to TRBJ1-4, with D uncertain. V lost 5 bases to trimming and J lost 7 bases, with 11 bases between them. The CDR3 consists of 13 residues. Per the germline V gene, CDR1 is SGHAT and CDR2 is FQNNGV. The CDR3 spells CASSPPRPEKLFF. The CDR3 nucleotides are TGTGCCAGCAGCCCCCCACGTCCTGAAAAACTGTTTTTT. Drawing the rest from reference TRBV11-2 and TRBJ1-4, the complete variable domain is EAGVAQSPRYKIIEKRQSVAFWCNPISGHATLYWYQQILGQGPKLLIQFQNNGVVDDSQLPKDRFSAERLKGVDSTLKIQPAKLEDSAVYLCASSPPRPEKLFFGSGTQLSVL.

The chain employs TRBV4-1 and TRBJ2-5; D gene uncertain. Germline V gene data show CDR1 as MGHRA and CDR2 as YSYEKL. The ends were cut back, 3 bases at V and 1 base at J, with 3 bases in the middle. This CDR3 has 12 residues. In DNA form, the CDR3 reads TGCGCCAGCAGCCACTCCCAAGAGACCCAGTACTTC. Translating gives CASSHSQETQYF.

The genes are TRBV4-1 and TRBJ1-2; tentative D call: TRBD1 (5 bases). The CDR3 has 16 amino acids. V dropped 1 base and J dropped 8 bases, with 20 bases sitting between them. Germline values: CDR1 MGHRA, CDR2 YSYEKL. CDR3 loop: CASSQGTGRRVGGYTF. The CDR3 coding sequence is TGCGCCAGCAGCCAAGGAACGGGACGTCGAGTGGGCGGCTACACCTTC.

J is TRBJ2-7 and V is TRBV4-3; 10 bases align to TRBD1. The CDR3 is 14 residues long. The J segment lost 2 bases and the V segment lost 3 bases, leaving 1 base of the junction unmatched. The germline CDR1 and CDR2 sequences are LGHNA and YSLEER. CDR3 bases: TGCGCCAGCAGCCAGGACAGGGGGGCCTACGAGCAGTACTTC. Its translation is CASSQDRGAYEQYF.

This clonotype has a handful of counts. The chain uses TRBV27 and TRBJ1-5; a weak D match, TRBD1 (6 bases). This CDR3 comprises 14 residues. Germline V gives CDR1 MNHEY, CDR2 SMNVEV (reference sequence). Trimming stripped 3 bases from V and 5 bases from J, with 11 bases between. CDR3 DNA sequence: TGTGCCAGCAGTTTCCCAGGGGCCGATCAGCCCCAGCATTTT. It encodes CASSFPGADQPQHF.

This sequence joins TRBV7-9 and TRBJ2-3; maybe TRBD2 (7 bases). There are 17 residues in the CDR3. Germline V gene sequence: CDR1 SEHNR, CDR2 FQNEAQ (reference sequence). V gave up 2 bases and J gave up 2 bases, with 17 bases separating them. The CDR3 is CASSLPPGRGATDTQYF. DNA of the CDR3: TGTGCCAGCAGCTTACCTCCAGGGAGGGGGGCCACAGATACGCAGTATTTT.

There are a few counts of this clonotype. The CDR3 DNA reads as TGCGCCAGCAGCCTAAGGACAGGGGTCGACACCGGGGAGCTGTTTTTT. The encoded protein is CASSLRTGVDTGELFF. The chain uses TRBV4-1 and TRBJ2-2; TRBD1 agrees at 9 bases. Germline V lookup: CDR1 MGHRA, CDR2 YSYEKL. V shed 4 bases, J shed 3 bases, and the junction held 6 bases outside the gene matches. The CDR3 is 16 amino acids.

In its sample, this clonotype was seen many times. The chain uses TRBV6-1 and TRBJ2-1, with TRBD2 identical over 7 bases. CDR3 length equals 15 residues. Unmatched junction bases numbered 3, after V lost 1 base and J lost 3 bases. Per the germline V gene, CDR1 is MNHNS and CDR2 is SASEGT. The CDR3 is CASSEEGGGYNEQFF. The CDR3, as DNA: TGTGCCAGCAGTGAAGAAGGCGGGGGCTACAATGAGCAGTTCTTC.